This T cell receptor (beta chain) was captured by sequencing in a study of T cells in narcolepsy. As for the study in general: Healthy controls were enrolled alongside patients with narcolepsy type 1 or type 2. Findings and caveats of the study: Autoreactive clonotypes reportedly recurred in blood of same and different patients, not controls. HCRT-specific and TRIB2-specific autoreactive clonotypes appeared among same-patient CSF and blood CD4+ clonotypes.

The germline V and J ends were trimmed by 3 bases and 6 bases, with 14 bases remaining between them. The CDR3 length is 14 residues. Germline values: CDR1 SGDLS, CDR2 YYNGEE. Comments on this clone: What it recognizes is unknown.

TCRdb's table, derived via immunoSEQ multiplex PCR, lists solely in-frame clones and lacks some. Of about 29,000 clones listed, around 87% are singletons. Sequencing was carried out using memory (CD45RA-) CD4+ T cells from blood. This TCR derives from a human donor in good health. This chain uses TRBV9 with TRBJ2-3; D unclear. The CDR3 DNA is TGTGCCAGCAGCGCCGAATTTCTCGGGGATACGCAGTATTTT. As protein: CASSAEFLGDTQYF.